This is a list of T cell receptor beta chains from one sample in a study of graft-versus-host responses after intestinal transplantation. Repertoires were generated with immunoSEQ multiplex PCR, while TCRdb's copy carries only in-frame clones and drops some. The repertoire holds 30,000 to 40,000 clones, with around four fifths as singletons. The input for sequencing was PBMCs, taken about 38 months after transplant. The receptor set was obtained from a human patient who received an intestinal transplant, so some T cells may come from the graft donor. Both conserved end residues are part of each CDR3. A D gene is named only where the DNA matches it firmly.

CASSQKGLSSGELFF	TRBV18	TRBJ2-2	.
CASSSRVIQETQYF	TRBV28	TRBJ2-5	.
CASSHPWAGFKGGGDQETQYF	TRBV4-1	TRBJ2-5	.
CASSLGVNSGNTIYF	TRBV13	TRBJ1-3	.
CASSYGAFPDSPLHF	TRBV5-6	TRBJ1-6	.
CASSLVLGASYNEQFF	TRBV27	TRBJ2-1	.
CASSLFGGHEQYF	TRBV5-1	TRBJ2-7	.
CASSYHPDRWAGYTF	TRBV6-5	TRBJ1-2	TRBD1
CASSETGQETQYF	TRBV6-1	TRBJ2-5	TRBD1
CASSLSGRAYGYTF	TRBV5-1	TRBJ1-2	.
CASGLGIAGGGGTQYF	TRBV12-5	TRBJ2-3	TRBD2
CASSLGGISNQPQHF	TRBV5-1	TRBJ1-5	.